The clone carrying this T cell receptor beta chain has ten or more counts. Its antigen remains unidentified. The CDR3 consists of 13 residues. Germline V lookup: CDR1 DFQATT, CDR2 SNEGSKA (reference sequence). Losses at the gene ends were 0 bases for V and 4 bases for J; bases not matched to a gene: 2. The sample originates from a study of early T cells in non-severe SARS-CoV-2 infection. Study summary: The study sequenced bulk RNA from unsorted whole blood, with chains unpaired.

Individual cDNA molecules were tagged with unique molecular identifiers. One entry per CDR3 protein, called by TCRdb with MiXCR from the 5' RACE reads. There are about 56,000 distinct CDR3 sequences in the sample; roughly 12% occur only once, and approximately 2.8% lies in the top ten. Study results and limitations: VDJdb-based annotation leaned toward anti-spike CD8 responses and missed private and CD4 specificities.

The chain employs TRBV20-1 and TRBJ1-2; 7 bases agree with TRBD1. The sequence came from an adult who was a healthcare worker with PCR-confirmed SARS-CoV-2 infection or an uninfected control (not recorded which). The source material was whole blood. This chain's CDR3 is CSARDPGGYGYTF. The CDR3, as DNA: TGCAGTGCTAGAGATCCAGGGGGCTATGGCTACACCTTC.